This T cell receptor (beta chain) was identified during a study of a mutant IDH1 vaccine in newly diagnosed glioma listed by TCRdb under 2021. About the study as a whole: The roughly 30 treated patients were approximately 62% male and 37.5% female, with a mean age of around 40 years. Six visits were used for peripheral blood collection: V03 (baseline), V05, V07, V10, V12 and V13. Before enrollment, patients had received standard therapy of radiotherapy alone, temozolomide alone, or radiochemotherapy with temozolomide; most received the combination. Longitudinal TCRB deep sequencing was done for 25 treated patients, wherever samples were available for exploratory analyses. Broader findings and caveats from the paper: Availability determined which PBMC samples were chosen for TCRB deep sequencing. The authors noted that analyses of patient blood samples could not be reproduced because of sample limitations. Immune responses induced by the vaccine were seen in 93.3% of patients across multiple MHC alleles. Changes in the top peripheral T cell clonotypes picked up by TCRB sequencing did not appear to be linked to pseudoprogression.

A remark on this clone: Its antigen is not yet known. Per-base qualities were not stored, and no clone one base away is much larger.

Preparation of the library involved the immunoSEQ multiplex PCR assay. Rearranged TCR beta chain sequences were amplified with the hsTCRB Kit following the manufacturer's protocol. TCRB libraries were sequenced on an Illumina MiSeq. Per the authors' processing: The proprietary platform of the kit vendor was used for demultiplexing, trimming and gene mapping. TCRdb took this table from immuneACCESS and kept in-frame rearrangements with V and J called. Such tables lack part of the clones; where checked against another copy, unresolved V genes explain under half of the gap, and the rest is unexplained. Clone size and V and J calls were adopted from that table, with D and trimming inferred from the DNA. This sample comprises around 92,000 clones, roughly 90% of them detected only once. The top ten clones comprise approximately 0.57% of the sample. Read against the paper, the sample's time point label means: baseline, week 1 (first vaccination visit). Sample treatment or condition, as interpreted from the label and publication: pre-vaccination baseline after standard-of-care therapy. The donors had newly diagnosed IDH1-mutant astrocytomas of WHO grade 3 or 4 that showed loss of nuclear ATRX. The samples were drawn from NOA16, a multicentre, single-arm, open-label phase I trial in Germany that tested a mutant IDH1 peptide vaccine in humans for the first time. Visit V03 blood draws served as the baseline sample for immunogenicity testing. The DNeasy Blood and Tissue Kit was used to extract genomic DNA from EDTA blood for TCRB sequencing.

The CDR3, cysteine through phenylalanine, is 12 amino acids long. Only the CDR3 portion is preserved as DNA: 36 bases, with reading frame beginning at the first base. As encoded in the germline V gene (reference sequence), CDR1 is GTSNPN while CDR2 is SVGIG. V is pared back by 4 bases and J by 4 bases, with 10 bases lying between the germline termini. This receptor chain uses TRBV30 and TRBJ1-2; D gene: possibly TRBD1, on 5 matching bases. The input for sequencing was PBMCs, taken from a glioma patient treated with radiotherapy, temozolomide or both. This receptor was identified in a woman in her forties or fifties with glioma. CDR3 loop: CAWTPTGYGYTF. The bases read TGTGCCTGGACCCCCACAGGCTATGGCTACACCTTC.